This TCR beta chain came from a study of T cells in Graves' hyperthyroidism and ophthalmopathy. There were TCR beta CDR3 regions amplified from RNA transcripts. The TCR CDR3 was amplified in a first-round RT-PCR using the HTBI primer set. TCRdb reanalysed the multiplex PCR reads using MiXCR and keeps one entry per CDR3 protein. The table has hundreds of thousands of distinct CDR3 sequences, roughly 20% seen once. This clonotype was observed once. Germline values: CDR1 LNHDA, CDR2 SQIVND (reference sequence). This CDR3 is 13 amino acids long. V lost 3 bases to trimming and J lost 0 bases, with 6 bases between them.

The specimen sequenced was blood. The gene calls are TRBV19 and TRBJ2-7; D is perhaps TRBD1 (5 bases). This clonotype was obtained from a woman aged 50 to 65 with Graves' hyperthyroidism that later progressed to Graves' ophthalmopathy. The CDR3 protein is CASSMDISYEQYF. DNA for the CDR3: TGTGCCAGTAGTATGGACATCTCCTACGAGCAGTACTTC.